The source of this TCR beta chain is a study of T-cell reconstitution after alpha-beta-depleted transplantation in children. Germline CDR1 is MGHDK and CDR2 is SYGVNS. There are 16 residues in the CDR3. The germline V and J ends were trimmed by 2 bases and 0 bases, with 8 bases remaining between them. The TCRbeta library was prepared with unique molecular identifiers. A single record per CDR3 protein comes from TCRdb applying MiXCR to the PCR reads. The sample carries hundreds of thousands of distinct CDR3 sequences, roughly 15% recorded once. The sample was PBMCs from the stem cell graft donor, taken from the stem cell graft. This TCR was sampled from a human donor who donated a stem cell graft to a child with acute myeloid leukemia. The chain links TRBV25-1 to TRBJ1-6; D unclear. CDR3 bases: TGTGCCAGCAGTGAACGATCCAGCTCCTATAATTCACCCCTCCACTTT. Amino acid sequence: CASSERSSSYNSPLHF.